Following are 19 T cell receptor beta chains from one sample sequenced in a study of long-term antiretroviral therapy in people with HIV. Running of the v3.0 immunoSEQ assay took place at survey level. Data came from immunoSEQ multiplex PCR; TCRdb stores just in-frame clones and leaves some out. The sample has 20,000 to 25,000 clones; 81% are singletons. The sequencing here drew on unsorted PBMCs, taken 1.5 years after starting antiretroviral therapy. The source is a young man with HIV.

This chain uses TRBV27 with TRBJ1-2, with 8 bases lining up with TRBD1. The germline CDR1 and CDR2 sequences are MNHEY and SMNVEV (reference sequence). The CDR3 totals 12 residues. Trimming at V came to 6 bases and at J to 4 bases, leaving 1 base not matched to a gene. The CDR3 sequence is CASRDRGYGYTF. DNA of the CDR3: TGTGCCAGCAGAGACAGGGGCTATGGCTACACCTTC.

J is TRBJ1-4 and V is TRBV7-2, with D hard to call. Germline V gives CDR1 SGHTA, CDR2 FQGNSA. V lost 2 bases to trimming and J lost 7 bases, with 11 bases between them. This CDR3 is 14 amino acids long. The CDR3 loop is CASSLYSEPEKLFF. For the CDR3, the DNA is TGTGCCAGCAGCTTATATTCAGAGCCTGAAAAACTGTTTTTT.

This chain connects TRBV19 to TRBJ1-5; D is ambiguous. Per the germline V gene, CDR1 is LNHDA and CDR2 is SQIVND (reference sequence). The CDR3 loop spans 13 amino acids. Trimming cost V 6 bases and J 7 bases, with 13 bases left between them. CDR3 nucleotide sequence: TGTGCCAGTAGCGATTCCGACCGACAGCCCCAGCATTTT. Protein: CASSDSDRQPQHF.

This chain uses TRBV6-5 with TRBJ2-7, with TRBD2 matching 8 bases. The germline CDR1 and CDR2 sequences are MNHEY and SVGAGI. The J segment lost 5 bases and the V segment lost 6 bases, leaving 12 bases of the junction unmatched. The CDR3 loop spans 15 amino acids. CDR3 residues: CASSRGAGASDEQYF. In DNA, the CDR3 is TGTGCCAGCAGCCGAGGAGCGGGAGCGTCGGACGAGCAGTACTTC.

This clone appeared a single time. The chain employs TRBV7-2 and TRBJ2-3; TRBD2 agrees at 8 bases. After removal of 7 bases from V and 2 bases from J, the junction contained 17 bases not matched to a gene. The CDR3 length is 18 residues. Germline loops: CDR1 SGHTA, CDR2 FQGNSA. The DNA of the CDR3 is TGTGCCAGCATCCCCACGGGAGTAGCGGGAACCCTCACAGATACGCAGTATTTT. This translates into CASIPTGVAGTLTDTQYF.

The chain recombines TRBV5-4 with TRBJ1-6; 10 bases are shared with TRBD1. This CDR3 is built from 16 residues. V was clipped by 4 bases and J by 7 bases; unmatched bases: 8. Germline-derived CDR1 and CDR2 are SGHNT and YYREEE (reference sequence). This CDR3 is CASSPRRQGANSPLHF. CDR3 coding DNA: TGTGCCAGCAGCCCCCGGAGACAGGGGGCGAATTCACCCCTCCACTTT.

A single count supports this clone. This chain uses TRBV19 with TRBJ1-5, with TRBD1 matching over 7 bases. CDR3 length: 15 amino acids. Per the germline V gene, CDR1 is LNHDA and CDR2 is SQIVND (reference sequence). The trim removed 7 bases at V and 2 bases at J, leaving 8 bases unmatched. CDR3 in DNA: TGTGCCAGTACCTCCGGGCAGGGGGGCAATCAGCCCCAGCATTTT. It specifies CASTSGQGGNQPQHF.

The chain has TRBV4-3 and TRBJ1-4, with 7 bases fitting TRBD1. V lost 0 bases and J lost 4; bases outside the gene matches: 8. The CDR3 consists of 17 residues. The germline V gene has CDR1 LGHNA and CDR2 YSLEER. DNA for the CDR3: TGCGCCAGCAGCCAAGACCCCACGGGACAGATTAATGAAAAACTGTTTTTT. Translation gives CASSQDPTGQINEKLFF.

V usage is TRBV4-1 and J usage is TRBJ1-1; 7 bases are a match to TRBD1. Trimming took 2 bases from V and 3 from J; bases not matched to a gene: 3. The length of the CDR3 is 14 residues. CDR1 and CDR2 from the germline V gene are MGHRA and YSYEKL. The CDR3 DNA follows: TGCGCCAGCAGCCAACATCAGGGGGACACTGAAGCTTTCTTT. Protein sequence: CASSQHQGDTEAFF.

The J gene is TRBJ1-4, the V gene TRBV2, with TRBD1 identical over 7 bases. The CDR3 spans 13 residues. Germline CDR1 SNHLY, CDR2 FYNNEI. V lost 6 bases and J lost 8; bases outside the gene matches: 6. The CDR3 reads CASRPEQGEKLFF. DNA for the CDR3: TGTGCCAGCAGGCCCGAACAGGGGGAAAAACTGTTTTTT.

Relative to its sample, this clone is medium-sized. The rearrangement joins TRBV6-5 to TRBJ2-7; TRBD2 might be the D (6 bases). The CDR3 consists of 16 residues. V was cut by 4 bases and J by 1 base, with 17 bases left in between. Per the germline V gene, CDR1 is MNHEY and CDR2 is SVGAGI. The DNA for the CDR3 is TGTGCCAGCAGTTCCCTCTTAACTAGCCGGTCCTACGAGCAGTACTTC. Amino acids: CASSSLLTSRSYEQYF.

V and J are TRBV4-2 and TRBJ1-5; D may be TRBD1 (6 bases). The CDR3 is 14 amino acids. Per germline, CDR1 LGHNA and CDR2 YNFKEQ. V lost 0 bases and J 5 bases, leaving 8 bases between the germline ends. This chain's CDR3 is CASSQDWGHQPQHF. The CDR3 bases are TGTGCCAGCAGCCAAGATTGGGGGCATCAGCCCCAGCATTTT.

The V gene is TRBV11-2, the J gene TRBJ2-7; no clear D. Germline CDR1 reads SGHAT; CDR2 reads FQNNGV. The ends were cut back, 0 bases at V and 1 base at J, with 7 bases in the middle. This CDR3 has 14 residues. The DNA for the CDR3 is TGTGCCAGCAGCTTAGAAACATTATCCTACGAGCAGTACTTC. Its translation: CASSLETLSYEQYF.

Note on this clone: One end of the junction varies from germline; a read error may be responsible. This sequence joins TRBV5-6 and TRBJ1-2, with TRBD1 matching over 7 bases. Germline assignment: CDR1 SGHDT and CDR2 YYEEEE. The CDR3 has 12 amino acids. CDR3 sequence: CASSFGGTVARF. In nucleotides, the CDR3 is TGTGCCAGCAGCTTTGGCGGGACAGTTGCCAGGTTC.

The genes are TRBV7-2 and TRBJ2-1; 7 bases map to TRBD2. The CDR3 length is 13 residues. The germline V gene has CDR1 SGHTA and CDR2 FQGNSA. V trimming: 3 bases; J trimming: 5 bases; junction bases outside the gene matches: 1. This chain's CDR3 is CASSLRGNNEQFF. CDR3 coding DNA: TGTGCCAGCAGCTTGCGGGGGAACAATGAGCAGTTCTTC.

The genes are TRBV6-1 and TRBJ1-5; D remains ambiguous. The CDR3 spans 15 residues. The germline V and J ends were trimmed by 4 bases and 4 bases, with 14 bases remaining between them. Per the germline V gene, CDR1 is MNHNS and CDR2 is SASEGT. CDR3 in DNA: TGTGCCAGCAGTGGGGCTATCCAGTGGAATCAGCCCCAGCATTTT. This codes for CASSGAIQWNQPQHF.

Only a few counts were recorded for this clone. The rearrangement uses TRBV4-2 and TRBJ2-1, with 7 bases matching TRBD2. CDR1 is LGHNA, CDR2 YNFKEQ, per germline. CDR3 length: 17 residues. J gave up 4 bases and V 5 bases, and 14 bases lay outside the gene matches. CDR3 coding DNA: TGTGCCAGCAGCTTCGCCCCGCTAGCGGAGGATTACAATGAGCAGTTCTTC. Encoded protein: CASSFAPLAEDYNEQFF.

The chain is built from TRBV19 and TRBJ2-7, with D perhaps given as TRBD1 or TRBD2 (5 bases each). The CDR3 is 11 residues long. Germline CDR1 LNHDA, CDR2 SQIVND (reference sequence). Trimming shortened V by 11 bases and J by 2 bases, and 10 bases separated the two germline ends. CDR3 residues: CAPRGPYEQYF. In DNA, the CDR3 is TGTGCCCCGAGGGGCCCCTACGAGCAGTACTTC.

The V gene is TRBV5-4, the J gene TRBJ2-5, with D hard to call. Germline CDR1 and CDR2: SGHNT and YYREEE (reference sequence). This CDR3 region has 15 residues. V was clipped by 7 bases and J by 1 base, with 17 bases between them. CDR3 residues: CASASWSTTQETQYF. In DNA, the CDR3 is TGTGCCAGCGCTTCCTGGAGTACCACCCAAGAGACCCAGTACTTC.